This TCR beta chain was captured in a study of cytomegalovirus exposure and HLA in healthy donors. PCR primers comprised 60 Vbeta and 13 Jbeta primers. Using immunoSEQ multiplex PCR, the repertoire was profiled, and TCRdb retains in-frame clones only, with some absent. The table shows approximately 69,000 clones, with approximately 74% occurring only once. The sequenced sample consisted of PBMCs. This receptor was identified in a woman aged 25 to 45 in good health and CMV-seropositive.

Here the CDR3 reads CASSSSPAGGNNEQFF. The CDR3 DNA is TGCGCCAGCAGCAGTTCCCCTGCCGGGGGAAACAATGAGCAGTTCTTC. The rearrangement joins TRBV5-1 to TRBJ2-1, with D possibly matching TRBD2 (6 bases). The CDR3 is made up of 16 amino acids. The V and J ends lost 4 bases and 5 bases respectively, with 19 bases between them. Germline CDR1 reads SGHRS; CDR2 reads YFSETQ. The full variable domain, its missing parts supplied by reference TRBV5-1 and TRBJ2-1, is KAGVTQTPRYLIKTRGQQVTLSCSPISGHRSVSWYQQTPGQGLQFLFEYFSETQRNKGNFPGRFSGRQFSNSRSEMNVSTLELGDSALYLCASSSSPAGGNNEQFFGPGTRLTVL.